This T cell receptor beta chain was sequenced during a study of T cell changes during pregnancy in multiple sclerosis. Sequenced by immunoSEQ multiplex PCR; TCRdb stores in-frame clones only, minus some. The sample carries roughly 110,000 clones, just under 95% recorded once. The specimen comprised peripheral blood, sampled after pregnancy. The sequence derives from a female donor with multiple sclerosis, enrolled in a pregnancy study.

The CDR3 is CASSPTSPSYNEQFF. The DNA of the CDR3 is TGTGCCAGCAGCCCGACTAGCCCCTCCTACAATGAGCAGTTCTTC. The chain uses TRBV5-4 and TRBJ2-1; 7 positions agree with TRBD2. V lost 4 bases, J lost 0 bases, and 4 bases stayed unmatched. Per germline, CDR1 SGHNT and CDR2 YYREEE (reference sequence). CDR3 size: 15 residues.